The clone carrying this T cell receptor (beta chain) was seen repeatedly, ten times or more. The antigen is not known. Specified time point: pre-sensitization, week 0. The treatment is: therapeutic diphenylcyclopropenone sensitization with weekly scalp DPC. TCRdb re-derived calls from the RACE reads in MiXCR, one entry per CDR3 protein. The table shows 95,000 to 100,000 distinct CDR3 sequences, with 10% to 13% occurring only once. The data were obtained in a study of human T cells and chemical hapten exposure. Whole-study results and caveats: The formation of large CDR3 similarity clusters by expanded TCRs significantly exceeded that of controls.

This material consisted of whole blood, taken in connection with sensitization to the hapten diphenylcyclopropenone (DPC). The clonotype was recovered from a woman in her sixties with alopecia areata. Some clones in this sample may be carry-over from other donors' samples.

CDR3 protein: CSARGGSGVTDTQYF. The CDR3 DNA reads TGCAGTGCTAGAGGTGGTAGCGGGGTTACAGATACGCAGTATTTT. The genes are TRBV20-1 and TRBJ2-3; 8 bases map to TRBD2. Germline assignment: CDR1 DFQATT and CDR2 SNEGSKA (reference sequence). The CDR3 loop spans 15 amino acids. With V trimmed by 1 base and J by 3 bases, 6 bases remained unmatched.